The 20 T cell receptor beta chains presented below share a single source sample, sequenced in a study of shared clonotypes between healthy human individuals. Sequencing used immunoSEQ multiplex PCR; TCRdb keeps in-frame clones, though not all of them. The sample has some 630,000 clones, about two thirds seen once. The sample consisted of memory CD4+ T cells sorted from blood. Documented subset: CD45RA-negative fraction. Receptors were obtained from a woman in her 30s in good health.

The V and J genes are TRBV5-4 and TRBJ2-3, with a tentative D call TRBD2 (6 bases). Per germline, CDR1 SGHNT and CDR2 YYREEE (reference sequence). This CDR3 spans 15 amino acids. V was trimmed by 2 bases and J by 0 bases, leaving 10 bases between them. CDR3: CASSFNSGSTDTQYF. CDR3 in DNA: TGTGCCAGCAGCTTTAACAGCGGGAGCACAGATACGCAGTATTTT.

The chain employs TRBV10-1 and TRBJ2-2; 7 nucleotides match TRBD1. The CDR3 extends over 13 amino acids. The germline V gene encodes CDR1 WNHNN and CDR2 SYGVQD (reference sequence). Germline trimming cut 7 bases from V and 6 bases from J; bases unmatched to any gene: 5. The DNA of the CDR3 is TGCGCCAGCAACCGACAGGGATCCGGGGAGCTGTTTTTT. Protein: CASNRQGSGELFF.

This rearrangement joins TRBV28 to TRBJ1-1; TRBD1 aligns across 7 bases. The ends lost 5 bases at V and 11 bases at J; junction bases unmatched: 11. The CDR3 has 13 residues. Looked up from germline, CDR1 is MDHEN and CDR2 is SYDVKM. CDR3 sequence: CASSPRDSRAAFF. The DNA for the CDR3 is TGTGCCAGCAGTCCACGGGACAGCAGGGCTGCTTTCTTT.

The V gene is TRBV19, the J gene TRBJ1-5, with unresolved D. The germline gives CDR1 LNHDA, CDR2 SQIVND (reference sequence). The CDR3 consists of 15 residues. Trimming left V 3 bases short and J 3 bases short, with 12 bases between. CDR3 residues: CASSIFADDNQPQHF. CDR3 bases: TGTGCCAGTAGTATCTTCGCGGACGACAATCAGCCCCAGCATTTT. The complete variable domain, with remaining parts taken from reference TRBV19 and TRBJ1-5, reads DGGITQSPKYLFRKEGQNVTLSCEQNLNHDAMYWYRQDPGQGLRLIYYSQIVNDFQKGDIAEGYSVSREKKESFPLTVTSAQKNPTAFYLCASSIFADDNQPQHFGDGTRLSIL.

The rearrangement joins TRBV27 to TRBJ2-5; TRBD2 matches at 13 bases. Germline assignment: CDR1 MNHEY and CDR2 SMNVEV (reference sequence). After removal of 3 bases from V and 5 bases from J, the junction contained 18 bases not matched to a gene. This CDR3 comprises 20 residues. CDR3 sequence (DNA): TGTGCCAGCAGTTTGAAAACCGGGACTAGCGGGGCCCCAGCCCGTGAGACCCAGTACTTC. The encoded protein is CASSLKTGTSGAPARETQYF.

This rearrangement joins TRBV27 to TRBJ2-7; D tentatively reads TRBD1 or TRBD2 (5 bases each). CDR3 length: 13 residues. Germline V gene sequence: CDR1 MNHEY, CDR2 SMNVEV (reference sequence). Trimming took off 3 bases at V and 2 bases at J, with 8 bases between the two ends. Here the CDR3 DNA reads TGTGCCAGCAGTTTTCAGGGAGCCTACGAGCAGTACTTC. The encoded protein is CASSFQGAYEQYF.

This clone was detected a few times. The V call is TRBV9, the J call TRBJ1-5; 7 nucleotides agree with TRBD1. There are 16 residues in the CDR3. J was trimmed by 0 bases and V by 4 bases; bases with no gene match: 7. Germline V gives CDR1 SGDLS, CDR2 YYNGEE. This CDR3 is CASSNRDSHSNQPQHF. In DNA, the CDR3 is TGTGCCAGCAGCAACCGGGACAGCCATAGCAATCAGCCCCAGCATTTT.

V and J are TRBV15 and TRBJ1-5; 7 bases are a match to TRBD1. Germline CDR1 is LNHNV and CDR2 is YYDKDF (reference sequence). This CDR3 comprises 15 residues. The junction had 5 bases not matched to a gene; V was cut back by 0 bases and J by 6 bases. CDR3 bases: TGTGCCACCAGCAGAGATAGGGGGCCGGGTCAGCCCCAGCATTTT. Its protein is CATSRDRGPGQPQHF.

This chain links TRBV27 with TRBJ2-5; D is ambiguous. V lost 6 bases and J lost 5, with 16 bases in between. CDR1 and CDR2 (germline): MNHEY, SMNVEV (reference sequence). The CDR3 has 14 amino acids. CDR3 region: CASRPLRSHETQYF. CDR3 in DNA: TGTGCCAGCAGGCCTCTGAGGAGTCACGAGACCCAGTACTTC.

This chain uses TRBV29-1 with TRBJ1-1; no definite D call. Trimming cost V 2 bases and J 3 bases, with 10 bases left between them. Germline V gives CDR1 SQVTM, CDR2 ANQGSEA. The CDR3 has 13 residues. DNA for the CDR3: TGCAGCGTTGAATGGGGTCTGGACACTGAAGCTTTCTTT. Translating it yields CSVEWGLDTEAFF.

Only a few counts were recorded for this clone. The chain employs TRBV9 and TRBJ2-3; perhaps TRBD2 as D (5 bases). V was pared by 2 bases and J by 5 bases, with 18 bases between. Germline CDR1 and CDR2: SGDLS and YYNGEE. CDR3 length: 16 residues. CDR3 nucleotide sequence: TGTGCCAGCAGCGTGTTAGAGGGTCGAAATATAGATACGCAGTATTTT. Translated: CASSVLEGRNIDTQYF.

V is TRBV28 and J is TRBJ2-7; D is undetermined. The CDR3 consists of 13 residues. CDR1 is MDHEN and CDR2 is SYDVKM in the germline V gene. Trimming left V 3 bases short and J 3 bases short, with 9 bases between. The CDR3 DNA reads TGTGCCAGCAGTTTTGTTGCCCGCTACGAGCAGTACTTC. It is translated as CASSFVARYEQYF.

The chain links TRBV27 to TRBJ2-1; 10 bases match TRBD1. Germline-derived CDR1 and CDR2 are MNHEY and SMNVEV (reference sequence). V lost 6 bases and J lost 4; bases outside the gene matches: 6. The CDR3 length is 15 residues. CDR3 DNA: TGTGCCAGCAGGGAGGGACAGGGGATGTACAATGAGCAGTTCTTC. Amino acid sequence: CASREGQGMYNEQFF.

V is TRBV19 and J is TRBJ1-2; weak D call: TRBD1 (5 bases). The CDR3 consists of 17 residues. Trimming removed 4 bases at V and 1 base at J, with 19 bases between. The germline V gene has CDR1 LNHDA and CDR2 SQIVND (reference sequence). This chain's CDR3 is CASSKGPPRQYNYGYTF. The CDR3 DNA reads as TGTGCCAGTAGTAAAGGCCCCCCACGACAGTATAACTATGGCTACACCTTC.

To note about this clone: A much larger clone is a single base away; this may be a read error. The sample has other DNA sequences that encode this CDR3 too. The V call is TRBV5-1, the J call TRBJ2-2; D is possibly TRBD1 (6 bases). This CDR3 is 15 amino acids long. Germline assignment: CDR1 SGHRS and CDR2 YFSETQ. V was cut by 4 bases and J by 1 base, with 11 bases left in between. The CDR3 sequence is CASSPGTQNTGELFF. The CDR3 bases are TGCGCCAGCAGCCCCGGGACACAGAACACCGGGGAGCTGTTTTTT.

The V gene is TRBV6-5, the J gene TRBJ1-1; no reliable D call. V was cut by 3 bases and J by 4 bases, with 15 bases left in between. The germline V gene encodes CDR1 MNHEY and CDR2 SVGAGI. CDR3 size: 15 residues. This CDR3 is CASSYATDASTEAFF. The CDR3, as DNA: TGTGCCAGCAGTTATGCCACGGACGCGAGCACTGAAGCTTTCTTT.

This clone was observed at least ten times. V gene TRBV5-1 combines with J gene TRBJ2-7; a possible D gene is TRBD1 (7 bases). The CDR3 has 14 amino acids. In germline, CDR1 is SGHRS, CDR2 YFSETQ. Trimming pared 2 bases from V and 4 bases from J, leaving 13 bases between. This CDR3 is CASSFGGQPYEQYF. CDR3 nucleotides: TGCGCCAGCAGCTTCGGGGGACAGCCATACGAGCAGTACTTC.

This clone has a count of ten or more. This rearrangement joins TRBV9 to TRBJ2-6, with TRBD2 matching 9 bases. From germline, CDR1 is SGDLS and CDR2 YYNGEE. The CDR3 extends over 19 amino acids. With V trimmed by 0 bases and J by 1 base, 8 bases remained unmatched. This CDR3 is CASSVGLGGLASGANVLTF. The CDR3 nucleotides are TGTGCCAGCAGCGTAGGGTTAGGGGGACTAGCTTCTGGGGCCAACGTCCTGACTTTC.

The rearrangement joins TRBV27 to TRBJ2-7; 7 bases align to TRBD1. After removal of 2 bases from V and 7 bases from J, the junction contained 11 bases not matched to a gene. The CDR3 is 15 amino acids. Germline V gene lookup returns CDR1 MNHEY and CDR2 SMNVEV (reference sequence). In DNA, the CDR3 is TGTGCCAGCAGTTTACAGGCAGGGGGATGGAGGGAGCAGTACTTC. Translated, it gives CASSLQAGGWREQYF.

V is TRBV25-1 and J is TRBJ2-1, with D hard to call. CDR1 MGHDK and CDR2 SYGVNS come from the germline V gene. Trimming shortened V by 3 bases and J by 7 bases, and 7 bases separated the two germline ends. The CDR3 consists of 12 residues. CDR3 sequence (DNA): TGTGCCAGCAGTGATGGTGTTAATGAGCAGTTCTTC. It yields the protein CASSDGVNEQFF.